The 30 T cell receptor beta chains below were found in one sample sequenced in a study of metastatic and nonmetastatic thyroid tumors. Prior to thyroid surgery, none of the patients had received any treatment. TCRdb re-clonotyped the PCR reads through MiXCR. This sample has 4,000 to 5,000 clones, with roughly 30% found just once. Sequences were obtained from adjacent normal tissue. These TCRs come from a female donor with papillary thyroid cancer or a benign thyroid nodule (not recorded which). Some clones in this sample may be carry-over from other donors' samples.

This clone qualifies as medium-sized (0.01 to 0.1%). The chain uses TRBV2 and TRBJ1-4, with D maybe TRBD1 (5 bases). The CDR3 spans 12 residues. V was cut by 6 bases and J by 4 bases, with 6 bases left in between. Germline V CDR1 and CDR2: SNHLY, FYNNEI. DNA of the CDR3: TGTGCCAGCAGACAGGTTAATGAAAAACTGTTTTTT. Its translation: CASRQVNEKLFF.

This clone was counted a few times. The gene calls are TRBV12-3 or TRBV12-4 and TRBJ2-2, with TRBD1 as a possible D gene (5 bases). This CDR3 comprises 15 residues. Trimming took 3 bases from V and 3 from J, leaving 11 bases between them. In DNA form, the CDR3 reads TGTGCCAGCAGTTTTGGTCTAGGGGACACCGGGGAGCTGTTTTTT. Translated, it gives CASSFGLGDTGELFF.

CDR3 residues: CASSLPGPIGETQYF. CDR3 DNA sequence: TGTGCCAGCAGCTTGCCGGGACCGATAGGAGAGACCCAGTACTTC. V and J are TRBV5-8 and TRBJ2-4; either TRBD1 or TRBD2 may supply D (5 bases each). The better agreement between TRBJ2-5 and the DNA end casts doubt on the J call. Germline CDR1 SGHTS, CDR2 YDEGEE. The CDR3 sequence is 15 residues long.

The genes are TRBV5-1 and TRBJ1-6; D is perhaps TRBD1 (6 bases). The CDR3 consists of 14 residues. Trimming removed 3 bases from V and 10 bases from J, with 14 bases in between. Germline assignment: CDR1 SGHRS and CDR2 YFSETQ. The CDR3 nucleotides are TGCGCCAGCAGCTCCGAGGGGGTTGGCTCACCCCTCCACTTT. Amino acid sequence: CASSSEGVGSPLHF.

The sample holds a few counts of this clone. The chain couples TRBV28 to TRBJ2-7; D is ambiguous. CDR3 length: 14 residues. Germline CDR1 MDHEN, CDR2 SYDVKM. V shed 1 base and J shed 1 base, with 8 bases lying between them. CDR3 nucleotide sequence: TGTGCCAGCAGTTTATCAAGGTTATCCTACGAGCAGTACTTC. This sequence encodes CASSLSRLSYEQYF.

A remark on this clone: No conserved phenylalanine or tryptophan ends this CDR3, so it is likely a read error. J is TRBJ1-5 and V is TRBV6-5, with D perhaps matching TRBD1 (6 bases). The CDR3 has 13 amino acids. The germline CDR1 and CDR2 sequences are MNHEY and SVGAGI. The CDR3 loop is CASSYRDNQAQHV. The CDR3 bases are TGTGCCAGCAGCTACAGGGACAATCAGGCCCAGCATGTT.

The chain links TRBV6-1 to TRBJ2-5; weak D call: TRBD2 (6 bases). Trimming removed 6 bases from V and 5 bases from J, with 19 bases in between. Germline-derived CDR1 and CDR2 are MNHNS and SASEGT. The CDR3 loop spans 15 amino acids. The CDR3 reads CASSDAGFGGETQYF. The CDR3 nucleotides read TGTGCCAGCAGCGACGCCGGGTTCGGAGGGGAGACCCAGTACTTC.

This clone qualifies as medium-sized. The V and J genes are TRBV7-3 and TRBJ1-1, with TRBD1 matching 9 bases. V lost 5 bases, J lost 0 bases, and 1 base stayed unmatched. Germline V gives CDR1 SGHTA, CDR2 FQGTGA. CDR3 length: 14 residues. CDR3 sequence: CASSRDRVNTEAFF. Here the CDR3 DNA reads TGTGCCAGCAGCAGGGACAGGGTGAACACTGAAGCTTTCTTT.

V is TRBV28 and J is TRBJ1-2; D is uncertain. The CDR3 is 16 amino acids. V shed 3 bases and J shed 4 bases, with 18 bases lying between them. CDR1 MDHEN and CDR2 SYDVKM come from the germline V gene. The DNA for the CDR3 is TGTGCCAGCAGTTTGGGCGGGATGACAACGATCTATGGCTACACCTTC. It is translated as CASSLGGMTTIYGYTF.

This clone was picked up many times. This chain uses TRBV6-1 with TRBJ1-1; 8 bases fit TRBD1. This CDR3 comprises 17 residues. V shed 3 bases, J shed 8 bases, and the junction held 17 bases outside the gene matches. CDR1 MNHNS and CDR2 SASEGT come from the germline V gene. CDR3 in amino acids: CASSDLLAGGARWEAFF. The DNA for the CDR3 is TGTGCCAGCAGTGATCTTCTGGCAGGGGGCGCAAGGTGGGAAGCTTTCTTT.

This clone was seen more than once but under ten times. The DNA of the CDR3 is TGTGCCAGCAATTATTTCACTAGCGGGAGCTACGAGCAGTACTTC. Translating it yields CASNYFTSGSYEQYF. The chain is built from TRBV6-2 or TRBV6-3 and TRBJ2-7; 11 bases agree with TRBD2. The CDR3 runs 15 residues. The ends lost 7 bases at V and 3 bases at J; junction bases unmatched: 8. Germline assignment: CDR1 MNHEY and CDR2 SVGEGT.

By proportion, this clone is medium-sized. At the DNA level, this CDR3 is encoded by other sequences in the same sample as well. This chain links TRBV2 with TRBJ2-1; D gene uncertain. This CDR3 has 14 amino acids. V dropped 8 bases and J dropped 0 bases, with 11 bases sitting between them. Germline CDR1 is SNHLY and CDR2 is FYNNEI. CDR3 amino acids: CASVPSYSYNEQFF. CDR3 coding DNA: TGTGCCAGCGTGCCTTCCTACTCCTACAATGAGCAGTTCTTC.

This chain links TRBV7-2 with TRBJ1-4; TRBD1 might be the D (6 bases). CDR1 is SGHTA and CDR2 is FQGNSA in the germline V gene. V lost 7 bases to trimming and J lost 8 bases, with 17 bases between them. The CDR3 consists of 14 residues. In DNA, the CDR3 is TGTGCCAGCACCCCTATAGGGGGGAGGGAAAAACTGTTTTTT. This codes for CASTPIGGREKLFF. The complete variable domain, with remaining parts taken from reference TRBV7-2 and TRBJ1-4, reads GAGVSQSPSNKVTEKGKDVELRCDPISGHTALYWYRQSLGQGLEFLIYFQGNSAPDKSGLPSDRFSAERTGGSVSTLTIQRTQQEDSAVYLCASTPIGGREKLFFGSGTQLSVL.

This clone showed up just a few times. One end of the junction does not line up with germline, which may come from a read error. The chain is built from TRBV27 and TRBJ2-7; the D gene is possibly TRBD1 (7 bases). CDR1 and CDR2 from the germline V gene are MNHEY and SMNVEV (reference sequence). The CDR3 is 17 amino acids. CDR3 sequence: CASGLGGGAISDYEQYF. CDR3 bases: TGTGCCAGCGGTTTAGGAGGGGGCGCTATCAGTGACTACGAGCAGTACTTC.

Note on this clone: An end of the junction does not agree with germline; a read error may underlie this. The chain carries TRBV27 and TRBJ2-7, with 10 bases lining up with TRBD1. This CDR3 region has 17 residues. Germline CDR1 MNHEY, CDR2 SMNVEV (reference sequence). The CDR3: CASILRWGGTGVHEQYF. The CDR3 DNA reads TGCGCCAGCATTCTGAGGTGGGGGGGGACAGGGGTTCACGAGCAGTACTTC.

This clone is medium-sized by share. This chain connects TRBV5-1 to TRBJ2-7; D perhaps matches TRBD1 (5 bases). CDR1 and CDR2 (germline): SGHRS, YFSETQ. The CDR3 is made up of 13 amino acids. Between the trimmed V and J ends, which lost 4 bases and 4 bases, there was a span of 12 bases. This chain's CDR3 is CASSIRQGYEQYF. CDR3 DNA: TGCGCCAGCAGCATTCGGCAGGGATACGAGCAGTACTTC.

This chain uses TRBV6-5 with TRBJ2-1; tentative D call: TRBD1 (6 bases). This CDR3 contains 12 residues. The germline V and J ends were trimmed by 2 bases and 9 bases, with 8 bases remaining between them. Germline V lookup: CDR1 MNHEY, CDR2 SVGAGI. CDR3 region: CASSYVRGEQFF. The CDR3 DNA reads TGTGCCAGCAGTTACGTCAGGGGTGAGCAGTTCTTC.

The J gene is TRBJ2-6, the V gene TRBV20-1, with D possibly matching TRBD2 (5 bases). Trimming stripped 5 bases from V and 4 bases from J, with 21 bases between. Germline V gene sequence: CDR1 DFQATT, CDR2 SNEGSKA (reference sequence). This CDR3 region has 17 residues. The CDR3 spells CSASPPARGSGANVLTF. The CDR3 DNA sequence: TGCAGTGCTTCCCCACCCGCGCGAGGGTCCGGGGCCAACGTCCTGACTTTC.

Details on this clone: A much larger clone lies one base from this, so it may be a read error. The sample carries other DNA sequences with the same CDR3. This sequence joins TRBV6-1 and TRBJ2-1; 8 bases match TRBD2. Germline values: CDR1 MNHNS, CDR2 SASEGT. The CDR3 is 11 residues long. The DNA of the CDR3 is TGTGCAACGGGGGGGGACAATGAGCAGTTCTTC. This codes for CATGGDNEQFF.

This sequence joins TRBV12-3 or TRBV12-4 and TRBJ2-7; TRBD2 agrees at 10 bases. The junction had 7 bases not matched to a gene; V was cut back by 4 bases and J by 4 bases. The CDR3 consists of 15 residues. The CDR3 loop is CASSSLAGGGYEQYF. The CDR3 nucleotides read TGTGCCAGCAGTTCGTTAGCGGGAGGTGGATACGAGCAGTACTTC.

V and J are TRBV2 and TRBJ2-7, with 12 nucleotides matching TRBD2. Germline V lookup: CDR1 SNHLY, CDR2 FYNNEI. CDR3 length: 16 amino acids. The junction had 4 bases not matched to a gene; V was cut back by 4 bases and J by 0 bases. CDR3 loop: CASSGLAGVSSYEQYF. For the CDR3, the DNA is TGTGCCAGCAGTGGACTAGCGGGAGTCAGCTCCTACGAGCAGTACTTC.

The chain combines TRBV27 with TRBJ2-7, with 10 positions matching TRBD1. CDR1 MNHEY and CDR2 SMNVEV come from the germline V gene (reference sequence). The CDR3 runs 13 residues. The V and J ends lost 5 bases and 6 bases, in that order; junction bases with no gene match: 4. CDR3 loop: CASSPGTGVEQYF. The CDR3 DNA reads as TGTGCCAGCAGTCCTGGGACAGGGGTCGAGCAGTACTTC.

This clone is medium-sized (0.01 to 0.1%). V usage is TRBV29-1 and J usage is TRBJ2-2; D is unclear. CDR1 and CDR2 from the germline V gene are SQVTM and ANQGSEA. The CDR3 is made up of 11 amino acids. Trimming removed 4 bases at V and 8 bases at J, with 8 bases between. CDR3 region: CSVGGLGELFF. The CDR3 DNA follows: TGCAGCGTTGGAGGCCTGGGGGAGCTGTTTTTT.

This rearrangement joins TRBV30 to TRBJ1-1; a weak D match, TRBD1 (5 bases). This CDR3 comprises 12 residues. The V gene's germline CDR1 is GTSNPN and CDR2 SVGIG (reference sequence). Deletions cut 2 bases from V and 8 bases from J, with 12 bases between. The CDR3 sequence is CAWSPRDGEAFF. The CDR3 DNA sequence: TGTGCCTGGAGTCCCCGGGACGGAGAAGCTTTCTTT.

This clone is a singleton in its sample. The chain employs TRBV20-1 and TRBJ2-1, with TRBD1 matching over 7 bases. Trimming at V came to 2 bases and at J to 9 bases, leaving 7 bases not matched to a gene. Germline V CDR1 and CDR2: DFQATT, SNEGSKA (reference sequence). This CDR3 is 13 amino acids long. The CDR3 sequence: CSARSTGWLEQFF. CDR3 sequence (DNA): TGCAGTGCTAGATCGACAGGGTGGCTTGAGCAGTTCTTC.

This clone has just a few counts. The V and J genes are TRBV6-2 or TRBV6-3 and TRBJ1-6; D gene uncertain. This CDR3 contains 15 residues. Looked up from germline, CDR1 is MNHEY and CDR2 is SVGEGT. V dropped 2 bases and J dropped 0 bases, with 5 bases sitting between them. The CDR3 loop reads CASSYESSYNSPLHF. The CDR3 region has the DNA TGTGCCAGCAGTTACGAGAGCTCCTATAATTCACCCCTCCACTTT.

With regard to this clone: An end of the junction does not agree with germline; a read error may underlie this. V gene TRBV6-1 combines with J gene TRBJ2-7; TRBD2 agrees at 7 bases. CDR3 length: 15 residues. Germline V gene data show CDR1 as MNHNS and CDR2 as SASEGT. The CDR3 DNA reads TGCGCCAGCAGTGTGGCTGCGGGAGCGGCCTACGAGCAGTACTTC. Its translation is CASSVAAGAAYEQYF.

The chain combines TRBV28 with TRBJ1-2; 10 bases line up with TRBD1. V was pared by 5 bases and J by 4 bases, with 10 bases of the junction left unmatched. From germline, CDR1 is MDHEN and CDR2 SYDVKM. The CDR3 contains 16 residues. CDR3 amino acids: CASSPGQGGFRYGYTF. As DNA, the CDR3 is TGTGCCAGCAGTCCCGGACAGGGGGGATTTCGCTATGGCTACACCTTC.

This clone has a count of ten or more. The DNA of the CDR3 is TGCAGTGCTAGAGATTGGGGGGGCAACTATGGCTACACCTTC. The encoded protein is CSARDWGGNYGYTF. V and J are TRBV20-1 and TRBJ1-2; possibly TRBD1 for D (6 bases). The V and J ends lost 0 bases and 2 bases respectively, with 10 bases between them. The CDR3 totals 14 residues. Germline CDR1 reads DFQATT; CDR2 reads SNEGSKA (reference sequence).

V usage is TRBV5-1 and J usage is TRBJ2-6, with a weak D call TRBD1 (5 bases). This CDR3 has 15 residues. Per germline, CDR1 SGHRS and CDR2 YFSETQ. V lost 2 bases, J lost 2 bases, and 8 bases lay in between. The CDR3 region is CASSLGAPGANVLTF. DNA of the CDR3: TGCGCCAGCAGCTTAGGGGCTCCTGGGGCCAACGTCCTGACTTTC. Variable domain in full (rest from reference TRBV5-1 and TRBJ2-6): KAGVTQTPRYLIKTRGQQVTLSCSPISGHRSVSWYQQTPGQGLQFLFEYFSETQRNKGNFPGRFSGRQFSNSRSEMNVSTLELGDSALYLCASSLGAPGANVLTFGAGSRLTVL.